This T cell receptor beta chain stems from a study of blood T cells in healthy people across ages. A J-beta primer mix and a sample-barcoded 5' primer were used in a second PCR of about 7 to 12 cycles. TCRdb independently ran MiXCR on the 5' RACE reads; one entry per CDR3 protein. The profile covers some 760,000 distinct CDR3 sequences, with roughly 25% appearing a single time and approximately 4% taken by the ten largest. J lost 3 bases, V lost 7 bases, and 11 bases had no gene match. Germline-derived CDR1 and CDR2 are SGHKS and YYEKEE (reference sequence). This CDR3 has 15 residues. In this sample, this clonotype turned up a few times. This sample was also put to use in a study of T cells of mothers and their children.

The sequenced sample consisted of blood. The chain links TRBV5-5 to TRBJ2-7; 9 positions match TRBD2. The TCR comes from a boy younger than 18 in good health. DNA for the CDR3: TGTGCCAGCCGAGGAGGCCCGACTAGCGGCTACGAGCAGTACTTC. It codes for CASRGGPTSGYEQYF.